This T cell receptor beta chain comes out of a study of T cells in Graves' hyperthyroidism and ophthalmopathy. Overall study results and limits: Among clonotypes expanded in thyroid above 0.001, most were also found in blood.

Remarks on this clonotype: Its antigen is undetermined.

In patients aged 18 to 65, hyperthyroidism was newly diagnosed, with duration under 2 months. V lost 7 bases and J lost 8, with 3 bases in between. In germline, CDR1 is MRHNA, CDR2 SNTAGT. The CDR3 consists of 9 residues. Amplified regions were TCR beta CDR3 sequences from RNA transcripts. Primed by the HTBI set, a first-round RT-PCR was run on the TCR CDR3. TCRdb reanalysed the multiplex PCR reads using MiXCR and keeps one entry per CDR3 protein. The table shows roughly 740,000 distinct CDR3 sequences, with approximately 16% occurring only once. This TCR was recovered from a man aged 18 to 35 with Graves' hyperthyroidism. The chain carries TRBV6-4 and TRBJ2-1, with D unclear. The sequencing sample was made of blood. CDR3 in amino acids: CASKDEQFF. CDR3 DNA sequence: TGTGCCAGCAAGGATGAGCAGTTCTTC.